This is a list of T cell receptor beta chains from one sample in a study of glioma-infiltrating T cells after dendritic cell vaccination. Assay: immunoSEQ multiplex PCR; the TCRdb copy retains only in-frame clones and omits some. The sample lists roughly 85,000 clones, about 85% occurring once. The sequencing here drew on blood, taken after dendritic cell vaccination. The receptor source for this set is a human donor with glioblastoma. Each CDR3 is given with its conserved first and last residue. A D gene is named only where the DNA matches it firmly. The listing skips clone size in some rows; elsewhere it reads once, few, many or a size class.

v_call	clone_size	j_call	d_call	cdr3_nt	cdr3_aa
TRBV18	.	TRBJ1-1	.	TGTGCCAGCTCACCACAATCCTCCGGAGACACTGAAGCTTTCTTT	CASSPQSSGDTEAFF
TRBV7-6	.	TRBJ2-5	.	TGTGCCAGCAGCTTAGGAGGGGGTCAAGAGACCCAGTACTTC	CASSLGGGQETQYF
TRBV6-1	.	TRBJ1-5	.	TGTGCCAGCAGTGGGGGGGTTGGGGGTCGGGGCAATCAGCCCCAGCATTTT	CASSGGVGGRGNQPQHF
TRBV11-1	.	TRBJ2-5	.	TGTGCCAGCAGCTTAGGGGTTGGGGGGGGGCGAGAGACCCAGTACTTC	CASSLGVGGGRETQYF
TRBV11-3	.	TRBJ1-1	.	TGTGCCAGCAGCTTAGGAGGATCGAACACTGAAGCTTTCTTT	CASSLGGSNTEAFF
TRBV29-1	.	TRBJ2-5	TRBD1	TGCAGCCCTAAGCTACCCGAACTTCCCTTTCGACAGGGGGGTGGAGAGACCCAGTACTTC	CSPKLPELPFRQGGGETQYF
TRBV2	.	TRBJ2-5	TRBD1	TGTGCCAGCAGCCCTATATTGGGGGGGACAGGGGAGACCCAGTACTTC	CASSPILGGTGETQYF
TRBV7-6	.	TRBJ2-1	.	TGTGCCAGCAGCTTAGCTGCGGGGTCGGAGAATGAGCAGTTCTTC	CASSLAAGSENEQFF
TRBV25-1	.	TRBJ2-1	TRBD1	TGTGCCAGCAGTGAATCGGGACAGATAAATGAGCAGTTCTTC	CASSESGQINEQFF
TRBV19	.	TRBJ2-3	TRBD2	TGTGCCAGTAGTACTACGGGACTAGCGAGCACAGATACGCAGTATTTT	CASSTTGLASTDTQYF
TRBV19	.	TRBJ2-2	TRBD2	TGTGCCAGTAGTATAGGCCGGCCGGGGACTAGCGGGAGAGGGACGAACACCGGGGAGCTGTTTTTT	CASSIGRPGTSGRGTNTGELFF
TRBV18	.	TRBJ1-1	.	TGTGCCAGCTCACCCTCTCCAGGGAACACTGAAGCTTTCTTT	CASSPSPGNTEAFF
TRBV9	.	TRBJ2-3	.	TGTGCCAGCAGCGTGGGGGGGCCGACAGATACGCAGTATTTT	CASSVGGPTDTQYF
TRBV21-1	.	TRBJ1-2	.	TGTGCCAGCAGCCCAATTCCCGGGACACAGTACTACATCTATGGCTACACCTTC	CASSPIPGTQYYIYGYTF
TRBV27	.	TRBJ2-7	TRBD1	TGTGCCAGCAGAAGGGGGACAGGGGGTGTATACGAGCAGTACTTC	CASRRGTGGVYEQYF
TRBV19	.	TRBJ2-2	TRBD2	TGTGCCAGTACTCAAAGCGGGGGGGCTCCCTCCGGGGAGCTGTTTTTT	CASTQSGGAPSGELFF
TRBV5-8	.	TRBJ1-6	TRBD1	TGTGCCAGCAGCTCCGGACAGGCTTATAATTCACCCCTCCACTTT	CASSSGQAYNSPLHF
TRBV7-3	once	TRBJ1-1	.	TGTGCCAGCAGTTTAGAGCGGACTGAAGCTTTCTTT	CASSLERTEAFF
TRBV7-6	.	TRBJ1-2	TRBD1	TGTGCCAGCAGCGTAGTTTGGCGTGACAGGGGTTTGTGGGGCTATGGCTACACCTTC	CASSVVWRDRGLWGYGYTF
TRBV7-8	.	TRBJ2-7	.	TGTGCCAGCAGCCTAGGGCCGGGGAACGAGCAGTACTTC	CASSLGPGNEQYF
TRBV28	.	TRBJ2-3	TRBD1	TGTGCCAGCAGTTTATCGACAGGGGGCACAGATACGCAGTATTTT	CASSLSTGGTDTQYF